The present T cell receptor beta chain was sequenced within a study of early T cells in non-severe SARS-CoV-2 infection (dated by TCRdb to the early 2020s). For the study in its entirety: TCR sequencing used bulk RNA from unsorted whole blood, so alpha and beta chains could not be paired. Overall study results and their limits: Matching against VDJdb was skewed toward anti-spike CD8 responses, likely underestimated virus-specific expansions, and missed private and CD4 specificities.

The CDR3, cysteine through phenylalanine, is 13 amino acids long. Only the CDR3 DNA is retained, 39 bases long and in frame from the first base. CDR1 and CDR2 were assigned from the germline V gene (reference sequence) as SEHNR and FQNEAQ. Between the V and J ends, shortened by 6 bases and 4 bases respectively, the junction contains 10 bases. The study was a case-control design nested within a healthcare worker cohort in London, UK, with weekly nasopharyngeal swab PCR tests and blood sampling. Healthcare workers were recruited between 23 and 31 March 2020, during the week of the UK lockdown, and were followed weekly for up to about 15 weeks. Notes on this clonotype: What this receptor recognizes is not known. Base qualities are not provided; no much larger clone lies one nucleotide away.

Libraries were made using 5' RACE. TCRdb names NextSeq 500 as the instrument used. Unique molecular identifiers were attached to individual cDNA molecules in the TCR library protocol so that sequencing error and PCR bias could be corrected. Sequencing covered both TCR alpha and beta chains, and within each sample the abundances of alpha and beta sequences were tightly co-correlated. The original methods were these. Decombinator V4 was used to annotate TCR sequences for V gene, J gene and CDR3. TCRs were defined as expanded if a significant change between any two time points was detected under a Poisson model with p below 0.0001. TCR abundances were normalised to the total number of TCRs sequenced in each sample and reported as counts per million. TRAV1-2 paired with TRAJ12, TRAJ20 or TRAJ33 defined MAIT TCRs, while TRAV10 paired with TRAJ18 defined iNKT TCRs. VDJdb, accessed 1 November 2021, was searched for CMV, EBV and SARS-CoV-2 annotated TCRs, excluding TCRs annotated for multiple antigens. TCRdb trimmed public reads at Q25 via fastp, called clones via MiXCR and kept in-frame beta chains. Each record represents a unique CDR3 protein, reported with the most common genes and DNA among its rows. These V and J calls are TCRdb output, not the study's own analysis. Counted in this sample were tens of thousands of distinct CDR3 sequences; roughly an eighth of them appeared once. Approximately 1.5% of the sample lies in the top ten.

The sequence is built from TRBV7-9 and TRBJ2-1, with a tentative D gene TRBD1 over 5 matching bases. Input material: whole blood. The TCR comes from an adult who was a healthcare worker with PCR-confirmed SARS-CoV-2 infection or an uninfected control (not recorded which). This receptor has the CDR3 CASRPTVYNEQFF. The DNA is as follows: TGTGCCAGCAGACCGACAGTATACAATGAGCAGTTCTTC. The full variable domain, with segments outside the CDR3 supplied by the reference TRBV7-9 and TRBJ2-1 proteins, appears as DTGVSQNPRHKITKRGQNVTFRCDPISEHNRLYWYRQTLGQGPEFLTYFQNEAQLEKSRLLSDRFSAERPKGSFSTLEIQRTEQGDSAMYLCASRPTVYNEQFFGPGTRLTVL.